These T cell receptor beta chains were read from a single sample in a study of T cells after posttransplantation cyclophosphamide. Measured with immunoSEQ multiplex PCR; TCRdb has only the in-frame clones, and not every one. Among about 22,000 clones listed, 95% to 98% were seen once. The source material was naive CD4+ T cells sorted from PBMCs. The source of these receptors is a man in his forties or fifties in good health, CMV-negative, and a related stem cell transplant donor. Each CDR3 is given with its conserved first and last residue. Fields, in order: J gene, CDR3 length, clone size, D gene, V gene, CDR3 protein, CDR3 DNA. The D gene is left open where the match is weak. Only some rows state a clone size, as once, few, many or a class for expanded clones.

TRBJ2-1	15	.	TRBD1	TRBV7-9	CASSSPGQGYNEQFF	TGTGCCAGCAGCTCTCCGGGACAGGGATACAATGAGCAGTTCTTC
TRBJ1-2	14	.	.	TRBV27	CASSFLGGGYGYTF	TGTGCCAGCAGTTTCCTAGGCGGGGGGTATGGCTACACCTTC
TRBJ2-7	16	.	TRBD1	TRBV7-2	CASSKGQTALFYEQYF	TGTGCCAGCAGCAAGGGACAGACTGCCCTCTTCTACGAGCAGTACTTC
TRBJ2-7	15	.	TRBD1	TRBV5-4	CASSFGQGRSYEQYF	TGTGCCAGCAGCTTTGGACAGGGACGTTCCTACGAGCAGTACTTC
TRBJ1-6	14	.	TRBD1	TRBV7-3	CASRRDRGDSPLHF	TGTGCCAGCAGACGAGACAGGGGTGATTCCCCCCTCCACTTT
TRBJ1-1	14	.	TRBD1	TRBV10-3	CAISDLDRGTEAFF	TGTGCCATCAGTGACCTGGACAGGGGTACTGAAGCTTTCTTT
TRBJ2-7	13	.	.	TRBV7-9	CASSPVVSYEQYF	TGTGCCAGCAGCCCGGTAGTCTCCTACGAGCAGTACTTC
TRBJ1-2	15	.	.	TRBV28	CASSSVGTRGNGYTF	TGTGCCAGCAGTTCGGTCGGCACCCGGGGAAATGGCTACACCTTC
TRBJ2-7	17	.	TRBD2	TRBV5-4	CASSLAVRAGGNYEQYF	TGTGCCAGCAGCTTGGCCGTGAGAGCGGGAGGAAACTACGAGCAGTACTTC
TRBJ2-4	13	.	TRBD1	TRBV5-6	CASSLGQGNFQYF	TGTGCCAGCAGCTTGGGACAGGGAAACTTTCAGTACTTC
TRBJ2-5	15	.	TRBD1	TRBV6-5	CASSEPGRGPVTQYF	TGTGCCAGTTCTGAACCGGGCAGGGGGCCAGTGACCCAGTACTTC
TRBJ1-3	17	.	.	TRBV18	CASSSTGLRYSGNTIYF	TGTGCCAGCTCATCGACGGGATTAAGGTACTCTGGAAACACCATATATTTT
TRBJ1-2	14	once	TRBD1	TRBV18	CASSDRETDYGYTF	TGTGCCAGCTCAGACAGGGAAACAGACTATGGCTACACCTTC
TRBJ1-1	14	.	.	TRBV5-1	CASSLVGSNTEAFF	TGCGCCAGCAGCTTGGTGGGGAGTAACACTGAAGCTTTCTTT
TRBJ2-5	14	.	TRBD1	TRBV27	CASSAYRGRETQYF	TGTGCCAGCAGTGCTTACAGGGGGCGCGAGACCCAGTACTTC
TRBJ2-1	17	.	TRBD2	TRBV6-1	CASSEQFLAGGPNEQFF	TGTGCCAGCAGTGAACAATTCCTAGCGGGGGGCCCCAATGAGCAGTTCTTC
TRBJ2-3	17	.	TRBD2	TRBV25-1	CASSELTGRAGGDTQYF	TGTGCCAGCAGTGAACTCACCGGGAGGGCCGGGGGAGATACGCAGTATTTT
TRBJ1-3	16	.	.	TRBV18	CASSPYRTVSGNTIYF	TGTGCCAGCTCACCTTACAGGACGGTCTCTGGAAACACCATATATTTT
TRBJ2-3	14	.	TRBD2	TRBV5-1	CASSRGTRADTQYF	TGCGCCAGCAGTCGTGGGACTAGAGCAGATACGCAGTATTTT
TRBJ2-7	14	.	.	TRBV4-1	CASSQDLFSYEQYF	TGCGCCAGCAGCCAAGATCTGTTCTCCTACGAGCAGTACTTC
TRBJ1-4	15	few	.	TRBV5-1	CASSLALAGGEKLFF	TGCGCCAGCAGCTTGGCCTTGGCGGGAGGCGAAAAACTGTTTTTT
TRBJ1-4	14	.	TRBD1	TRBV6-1	CASSSGQGGEKLFF	TGTGCCAGCAGTTCGGGACAGGGGGGGGAAAAACTGTTTTTT
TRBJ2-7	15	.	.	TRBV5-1	CASSLVHDGSYEQYF	TGCGCCAGCAGCTTGGTCCACGACGGGAGCTACGAGCAGTACTTC
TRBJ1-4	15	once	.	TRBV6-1	CATISGDATNEKLFF	TGTGCCACCATATCAGGGGATGCGACTAATGAAAAACTGTTTTTT
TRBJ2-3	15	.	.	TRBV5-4	CASSLAQGSVDTQYF	TGTGCCAGCAGCTTGGCCCAGGGGTCAGTCGATACGCAGTATTTT
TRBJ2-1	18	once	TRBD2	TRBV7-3	CASSGGTSGGSSYNEQFF	TGTGCCAGCAGCGGAGGGACTAGCGGGGGAAGCTCCTACAATGAGCAGTTCTTC
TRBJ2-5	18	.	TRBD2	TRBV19	CASRPTSGRAGYQETQYF	TGTGCCAGTAGGCCAACTAGCGGGAGGGCCGGGTACCAAGAGACCCAGTACTTC